Listed here are 24 T cell receptor beta chains from one sample, sequenced in a study of beta chain features in type 1 diabetes. Study-wide results and limits: Moderate yet significant TCRB CDR3 shortening was seen in Type 1 diabetes patients in all four CD4+ subsets.

Reverse transcription of all isolated RNA meant that expressed TCRB transcripts were sequenced. Using immunoSEQ multiplex PCR, the repertoire was profiled, and TCRdb retains in-frame clones only, with some absent. Of about 360,000 clones listed, around 12% are singletons. These TCRs are of unknown antigen specificity. Sequenced: naive CD4+ T cells from blood. These receptors came from a woman aged 18 to 35 with type 1 diabetes.

The rearrangement uses TRBV7-9 and TRBJ2-1, with 10 bases that match TRBD2. Losses at the gene ends were 5 bases for V and 0 bases for J; bases not matched to a gene: 4. Germline CDR1 and CDR2: SEHNR and FQNEAQ (reference sequence). The CDR3 is made up of 16 amino acids. The CDR3 DNA follows: TGTGCCAGCAGCCCCATAGCGGGGGGCTCCTACAATGAGCAGTTCTTC. Protein: CASSPIAGGSYNEQFF.

This sequence joins TRBV29-1 and TRBJ2-5; the D is unclear. Trimming cost V 5 bases and J 2 bases, with 6 bases left between them. The CDR3 loop spans 11 amino acids. The V gene's germline CDR1 is SQVTM and CDR2 ANQGSEA. In DNA form, the CDR3 reads TGCAGCGTTTCCCTTCAAGAGACCCAGTACTTC. Translated, it gives CSVSLQETQYF.

The chain carries TRBV25-1 and TRBJ2-5; no clear D gene. Germline CDR1 reads MGHDK; CDR2 reads SYGVNS. CDR3 length equals 16 residues. V lost 1 base to trimming and J lost 4 bases, with 16 bases between them. The CDR3 reads CASSESLARKRETQYF. The DNA for the CDR3 is TGTGCCAGCAGTGAATCCCTGGCCCGGAAGCGAGAGACCCAGTACTTC.

This clone has just a few counts. The chain couples TRBV4-3 to TRBJ2-6; the D gene is possibly TRBD1 (5 bases). The germline CDR1 and CDR2 sequences are LGHNA and YSLEER. This CDR3 has 17 residues. The V end was cut by 0 bases, the J end by 0 bases, with 9 bases between. The CDR3 is CASSQEVDSSGANVLTF. The CDR3 nucleotides read TGCGCCAGCAGCCAAGAAGTTGACAGCTCTGGGGCCAACGTCCTGACTTTC.

This clone was observed a few times. CDR3 residues: CASRLAGSGEQYF. DNA for the CDR3: TGTGCCAGCAGGCTAGCGGGGTCGGGGGAGCAGTACTTC. The chain recombines TRBV6-5 with TRBJ2-7; TRBD2 aligns across 9 bases. Germline CDR1 and CDR2: MNHEY and SVGAGI. The CDR3 has 13 amino acids. The ends lost 6 bases at V and 7 bases at J; junction bases unmatched: 7.

This sequence joins TRBV15 and TRBJ2-2; TRBD2 agrees at 8 bases. This CDR3 is 16 amino acids long. Trimming took 1 base from V and 4 from J; bases not matched to a gene: 5. Looked up from germline, CDR1 is LNHNV and CDR2 is YYDKDF (reference sequence). The CDR3 spells CATSRVGGGSTGELFF. The CDR3 DNA is TGTGCCACCAGCAGAGTCGGGGGGGGGAGCACCGGGGAGCTGTTTTTT.

This clone came up a few times. This rearrangement joins TRBV20-1 to TRBJ2-7; D is undetermined. Germline-derived CDR1 and CDR2 are DFQATT and SNEGSKA (reference sequence). V lost 4 bases to trimming and J lost 5 bases, with 9 bases between them. The CDR3 has 11 residues. CDR3 in DNA: TGCAGTGCTATCCACCGGGACGAGCAGTACTTC. It yields the protein CSAIHRDEQYF.

This clone was detected a few times. This chain joins TRBV5-4 and TRBJ2-2; TRBD2 aligns across 9 bases. Trimming at V came to 6 bases and at J to 5 bases, leaving 5 bases not matched to a gene. The CDR3 is made up of 14 amino acids. Looked up from germline, CDR1 is SGHNT and CDR2 is YYREEE (reference sequence). The CDR3 DNA reads as TGTGCCAGCAAGACAGGACTAGCGACCGGGGAGCTGTTTTTT. Translation gives CASKTGLATGELFF.

This clone was picked up a small number of times. V is TRBV7-3 and J is TRBJ2-1; TRBD2 agrees at 9 bases. The V gene's germline CDR1 is SGHTA and CDR2 FQGTGA. The J segment lost 8 bases and the V segment lost 8 bases, leaving 4 bases of the junction unmatched. The CDR3 sequence is 12 residues long. The CDR3 nucleotides read TGTGCCAGCGGGACTAGCTCCGATGAGCAGTTCTTC. It codes for CASGTSSDEQFF. The full variable domain, rest sourced from reference TRBV7-3 and TRBJ2-1, is GAGVSQTPSNKVTEKGKYVELRCDPISGHTALYWYRQSLGQGPEFLIYFQGTGAADDSGLPNDRFFAVRPEGSVSTLKIQRTERGDSAVYLCASGTSSDEQFFGPGTRLTVL.

This clone has just a few counts. V gene TRBV27 combines with J gene TRBJ2-6; 8 bases align to TRBD1. J gave up 8 bases and V 5 bases, and 11 bases lay outside the gene matches. Germline V lookup: CDR1 MNHEY, CDR2 SMNVEV (reference sequence). The CDR3 is 16 residues long. As DNA, the CDR3 is TGTGCCAGCAGTCCTGGGACAGGTACGGCGTCCAACGTCCTGACTTTC. The encoded protein is CASSPGTGTASNVLTF.

The chain links TRBV9 to TRBJ2-6; the D gene is possibly TRBD2 (5 bases). Germline loops: CDR1 SGDLS, CDR2 YYNGEE. CDR3 length: 15 residues. V was cut by 3 bases and J by 0 bases, with 7 bases left in between. The CDR3: CASSGGSSGANVLTF. The CDR3 DNA reads TGTGCCAGCAGCGGTGGGAGCTCTGGGGCCAACGTCCTGACTTTC.

In this sample, this clone turned up a few times. The J gene is TRBJ2-7, the V gene TRBV9; D perhaps matches TRBD2 (6 bases). The CDR3 is 16 residues long. The germline gives CDR1 SGDLS, CDR2 YYNGEE. V lost 0 bases and J 2 bases, leaving 15 bases between the germline ends. The CDR3 protein is CASSVASASATYEQYF. DNA of the CDR3: TGTGCCAGCAGCGTAGCCTCGGCTAGCGCGACCTACGAGCAGTACTTC.

This clone was observed a handful of times. This sequence joins TRBV30 and TRBJ2-2; TRBD2 matches 8 bases. After removal of 8 bases from V and 6 bases from J, the junction contained 11 bases not matched to a gene. The CDR3 consists of 14 residues. From germline, CDR1 is GTSNPN and CDR2 SVGIG (reference sequence). CDR3 sequence (DNA): TGTGCCCGGGGGGGTCAGGGCCGGGCCGGGGAGCTGTTTTTT. It is translated as CARGGQGRAGELFF. The whole variable domain, filled in from reference TRBV30 and TRBJ2-2, reads SQTIHQWPATLVQPVGSPLSLECTVEGTSNPNLYWYRQAAGRGLQLLFYSVGIGQISSEVPQNLSASRPQDRQFILSSKKLLLSDSGFYLCARGGQGRAGELFFGEGSRLTVL.

This clone has only a few counts. The chain has TRBV29-1 and TRBJ2-4; 9 bases are shared with TRBD1. The V gene end was trimmed by 6 bases and the J gene end by 5 bases; junction bases not matched to a gene: 2. CDR1 is SQVTM, CDR2 ANQGSEA, per germline. This CDR3 region has 12 residues. CDR3 amino acids: CSVDRGENIQYF. Written as DNA, the CDR3 is TGCAGCGTCGACAGGGGGGAAAACATTCAGTACTTC.

CDR3 in amino acids: CASSPQYNEQFF. CDR3 in DNA: TGTGCCAGCAGTCCTCAGTACAATGAGCAGTTCTTC. V usage is TRBV28 and J usage is TRBJ2-1; no firm D call. The germline V and J ends were trimmed by 5 bases and 4 bases, with 6 bases remaining between them. The CDR3 is 12 amino acids. CDR1 and CDR2 (germline): MDHEN, SYDVKM.

The chain is built from TRBV28 and TRBJ1-2; 10 bases match TRBD1. Germline assignment: CDR1 MDHEN and CDR2 SYDVKM. This CDR3 region has 14 residues. The junction had 6 bases not matched to a gene; V was cut back by 3 bases and J by 8 bases. The CDR3 loop reads CASSFPDRGVGYTF. The CDR3 region has the DNA TGTGCCAGCAGTTTTCCGGACAGGGGGGTAGGCTACACCTTC.

The J gene is TRBJ1-1, the V gene TRBV4-2; D is perhaps TRBD1 (5 bases). The germline V gene encodes CDR1 LGHNA and CDR2 YNFKEQ. The V and J ends lost 0 bases and 9 bases respectively, with 14 bases between them. The CDR3 has 14 residues. CDR3 sequence reads: CASSQEGTASKAFF. The DNA of the CDR3 is TGTGCCAGCAGCCAAGAGGGGACTGCATCGAAAGCTTTCTTT.

As DNA, the CDR3 is TGTGCCAGCAGCCAAGAGGGGGGGGCGAATGAAAAACTGTTTTTT. Protein sequence: CASSQEGGANEKLFF. J is TRBJ1-4 and V is TRBV4-2, with D perhaps matching TRBD1 (6 bases). The V gene's germline CDR1 is LGHNA and CDR2 YNFKEQ. Deletions cut 0 bases from V and 5 bases from J, with 10 bases between. The CDR3 is made up of 15 amino acids.

The J gene is TRBJ1-2, the V gene TRBV4-3, with unresolved D. V dropped 0 bases and J dropped 8 bases, with 13 bases sitting between them. There are 14 residues in the CDR3. CDR1 is LGHNA and CDR2 is YSLEER in the germline V gene. The CDR3 DNA reads TGCGCCAGCAGCCAAGATGCAGTTCCGCGGGGCTACACCTTC. Its translation is CASSQDAVPRGYTF.

The rearrangement joins TRBV15 to TRBJ2-5; the match to TRBD2 covers 9 bases. The germline V gene has CDR1 LNHNV and CDR2 YYDKDF (reference sequence). The CDR3 loop spans 16 amino acids. J lost 1 base, V lost 1 base, and 4 bases had no gene match. The CDR3 nucleotides read TGTGCCACCAGCAGAGGGCTAGCGGGGATCCAAGAGACCCAGTACTTC. This codes for CATSRGLAGIQETQYF.

This clone was recorded once. This chain links TRBV4-3 with TRBJ1-2; maybe TRBD1 (6 bases). CDR1 LGHNA and CDR2 YSLEER come from the germline V gene. Trimming took off 3 bases at V and 4 bases at J, with 12 bases between the two ends. There are 14 residues in the CDR3. CDR3 sequence: CASSQTRTAYGYTF. In DNA, the CDR3 is TGCGCCAGCAGCCAGACCAGGACAGCCTATGGCTACACCTTC.

J is TRBJ1-1 and V is TRBV5-6; possible D gene TRBD1, 6 bases. The CDR3 is 11 amino acids. Germline V gene data show CDR1 as SGHDT and CDR2 as YYEEEE. The V gene lost 5 bases and the J gene lost 8 bases, with 10 bases spanning the gap. DNA for the CDR3: TGTGCCAGCAGTGCCGGGACAGAAGCTTTCTTT. It specifies CASSAGTEAFF. Full variable domain (missing parts from reference TRBV5-6 and TRBJ1-1): DAGVTQSPTHLIKTRGQQVTLRCSPKSGHDTVSWYQQALGQGPQFIFQYYEEEERQRGNFPDRFSGHQFPNYSSELNVNALLLGDSALYLCASSAGTEAFFGQGTRLTVV.

The gene calls are TRBV7-2 and TRBJ1-4; TRBD1 matches at 9 bases. The CDR3 contains 15 residues. From germline, CDR1 is SGHTA and CDR2 FQGNSA. V trimming: 6 bases; J trimming: 7 bases; junction bases outside the gene matches: 9. CDR3 in DNA: TGTGCCAGCAGTCCGAACAGGGGGCCTGGTGAAAAACTGTTTTTT. It is translated as CASSPNRGPGEKLFF.

The sample holds a few counts of this clone. The chain uses TRBV7-2 and TRBJ2-1; 8 bases map to TRBD2. Per germline, CDR1 SGHTA and CDR2 FQGNSA. The V segment lost 5 bases and the J segment 0 bases; nucleotides outside the gene matches: 12. The CDR3 has 18 amino acids. The CDR3 is CASSRKVLAANSYNEQFF. In nucleotides, the CDR3 is TGTGCCAGCAGCCGTAAAGTACTAGCGGCGAACTCCTACAATGAGCAGTTCTTC.